What follows are 30 T cell receptor beta chains derived from one specimen sequenced in a study of molecular identifiers for immune sequencing clone quantification. Via MiXCR, TCRdb re-called the PCR reads, giving one row per CDR3 protein. Among over 600,000 distinct CDR3 sequences listed, 15% to 20% were seen once. Sequencing input: naive CD8+ T cells from blood, with Jurkat cell RNA spiked in. The subset: FACS-sorted CD8+CD4-CCR7+CD45RA+ naive T cells. Receptors were obtained from a human donor in good health. Some libraries in this study had Jurkat cell RNA spiked in.

This clonotype has ten or more counts. The gene calls are TRBV28 and TRBJ2-7; 9 bases match TRBD2. CDR1 and CDR2 (germline): MDHEN, SYDVKM. CDR3 length: 15 amino acids. The trim removed 7 bases at V and 3 bases at J, leaving 10 bases unmatched. CDR3 sequence (DNA): TGTGCCAGCACTGACGGGACTAGCCTAGTCTACGAGCAGTACTTC. Its translation: CASTDGTSLVYEQYF. Filled out from reference TRBV28 and TRBJ2-7, the complete variable domain reads DVKVTQSSRYLVKRTGEKVFLECVQDMDHENMFWYRQDPGLGLRLIYFSYDVKMKEKGDIPEGYSVSREKKERFSLILESASTNQTSMYLCASTDGTSLVYEQYFGPGTRLTVT.

To note about this clonotype: Compared with germline, one end of the junction differs, possibly owing to a read error. The rearrangement joins TRBV6-2 or TRBV6-3 to TRBJ2-7, with D tentatively TRBD2 (5 bases). Germline lookup yields CDR1 MNHEY and CDR2 SVGEGT. The CDR3 runs 16 residues. This CDR3 reads CACSYSTGVRTYEQYF. DNA for the CDR3: TGCGCCTGCAGTTACTCGACCGGGGTCCGAACCTACGAGCAGTACTTC.

As to this clonotype: With a much larger clone just one base away, this may be a read error. The chain employs TRBV3-1 and TRBJ1-2; D perhaps matches TRBD1 (5 bases). There are 14 residues in the CDR3. Germline CDR1 is LGHDT and CDR2 is YNNKEL (reference sequence). This CDR3 is CASSQGQQNYSYTF. DNA of the CDR3: TGTGCCAGCAGCCAAGGACAGCAAAACTATAGCTACACCTTC.

This clonotype came up a few times. V usage is TRBV20-1 and J usage is TRBJ2-7, with TRBD2 as a possible D gene (5 bases). Germline assignment: CDR1 DFQATT and CDR2 SNEGSKA (reference sequence). This CDR3 region has 13 residues. Trimming left V 3 bases short and J 4 bases short, with 13 bases between. This CDR3 reads CSARHHGDYEQYF. CDR3 coding DNA: TGCAGTGCTAGGCACCACGGGGATTACGAGCAGTACTTC.

On this clonotype: A much larger clone lies a single base off, so this may be a read error. The chain uses TRBV5-3 and TRBJ1-5; 9 bases align to TRBD1. TRBV5-3 is reported as an ORF; its role is uncertain. The CDR3 has 14 residues. The CDR3 here is CASSAGTGSQPQRF. In DNA form, the CDR3 reads TGTGCCAGCAGCGCGGGGACAGGGAGTCAGCCCCAGCGTTTT.

This clonotype showed up many times. The chain recombines TRBV7-3 with TRBJ2-1; D perhaps matches TRBD2 (6 bases). The CDR3 extends over 14 amino acids. Germline lookup yields CDR1 SGHTA and CDR2 FQGTGA. V gave up 2 bases and J gave up 4 bases, with 9 bases separating them. The CDR3 loop reads CASSLGGGYNEQFF. CDR3 sequence (DNA): TGTGCCAGCAGCTTAGGTGGGGGGTACAATGAGCAGTTCTTC.

This clonotype was seen more than once but under ten times. The chain uses TRBV5-8 and TRBJ2-7; 9 nucleotides line up with TRBD1. J was trimmed by 3 bases and V by 4 bases; bases with no gene match: 11. Germline V CDR1 and CDR2: SGHTS, YDEGEE. CDR3 length: 16 amino acids. Here the CDR3 reads CASSPKVGTGYYEQYF. The CDR3 nucleotides are TGTGCCAGCAGCCCAAAAGTAGGGACAGGGTACTACGAGCAGTACTTC.

V and J are TRBV4-2 and TRBJ2-2; D is ambiguous. V lost 1 base and J 4 bases, leaving 7 bases between the germline ends. The germline V gene encodes CDR1 LGHNA and CDR2 YNFKEQ. The length of the CDR3 is 14 residues. CDR3 loop: CASSQGLFTGELFF. The DNA for the CDR3 is TGTGCCAGCAGCCAAGGTCTGTTCACCGGGGAGCTGTTTTTT.

There are many counts of this clonotype. The J gene is TRBJ1-6, the V gene TRBV5-4, with a weak D call TRBD1 (5 bases). CDR3 length: 16 amino acids. Germline V lookup: CDR1 SGHNT, CDR2 YYREEE (reference sequence). Trimming removed 3 bases at V and 0 bases at J, with 10 bases between. CDR3 sequence reads: CASSWTFSSYNSPLHF. DNA for the CDR3: TGTGCCAGCAGCTGGACATTTAGCTCCTATAATTCACCCCTCCACTTT. The whole variable domain, filled in from reference TRBV5-4 and TRBJ1-6, reads ETGVTQSPTHLIKTRGQQVTLRCSSQSGHNTVSWYQQALGQGPQFIFQYYREEENGRGNFPPRFSGLQFPNYSSELNVNALELDDSALYLCASSWTFSSYNSPLHFGNGTRLTVT.

This clonotype was found many times. The J gene is TRBJ1-2, the V gene TRBV2; D unresolved. This CDR3 spans 14 amino acids. In germline, CDR1 is SNHLY, CDR2 FYNNEI. Trimming left V 2 bases short and J 2 bases short, with 9 bases between. CDR3 residues: CASSESRTNYGYTF. As DNA, the CDR3 is TGTGCCAGCAGTGAAAGCAGAACCAACTATGGCTACACCTTC.

This chain links TRBV18 with TRBJ2-4; 13 positions match TRBD2. Germline values: CDR1 KGHSH, CDR2 LQKENI. Trimming at V came to 2 bases and at J to 0 bases, leaving 1 base not matched to a gene. The length of the CDR3 is 17 residues. CDR3 nucleotides: TGTGCCAGCTCACCAGGGACTAGCGGGGTAGCCAAAAACATTCAGTACTTC. This codes for CASSPGTSGVAKNIQYF. The full variable domain, completed using reference TRBV18 and TRBJ2-4, is NAGVMQNPRHLVRRRGQEARLRCSPMKGHSHVYWYRQLPEEGLKFMVYLQKENIIDESGMPKERFSAEFPKEGPSILRIQQVVRGDSAAYFCASSPGTSGVAKNIQYFGAGTRLSVL.

J is TRBJ2-3 and V is TRBV4-1; D is possibly TRBD2 (7 bases). CDR1 is MGHRA, CDR2 YSYEKL, per germline. V lost 3 bases, J lost 4 bases, and 20 bases lay in between. There are 17 residues in the CDR3. This CDR3 is CASSHPNGGRRSDTQYF. CDR3 nucleotides: TGCGCCAGCAGCCACCCCAACGGGGGGCGCCGATCAGATACGCAGTATTTT.

This clonotype was seen more than once but under ten times. V is TRBV19 and J is TRBJ2-7; perhaps TRBD1 as D (6 bases). This CDR3 spans 14 amino acids. CDR1 and CDR2 (germline): LNHDA, SQIVND (reference sequence). Trimming shortened V by 7 bases and J by 0 bases, and 13 bases separated the two germline ends. CDR3: CASKSRDTSYEQYF. DNA of the CDR3: TGTGCCAGTAAATCACGGGACACCTCCTACGAGCAGTACTTC. Full variable domain (remainder filled in from reference TRBV19 and TRBJ2-7): DGGITQSPKYLFRKEGQNVTLSCEQNLNHDAMYWYRQDPGQGLRLIYYSQIVNDFQKGDIAEGYSVSREKKESFPLTVTSAQKNPTAFYLCASKSRDTSYEQYFGPGTRLTVT.

This clonotype was seen at least ten times. The gene calls are TRBV25-1 and TRBJ2-1; the D gene is possibly TRBD2 (6 bases). V lost 5 bases and J lost 9, with 23 bases in between. The germline gives CDR1 MGHDK, CDR2 SYGVNS. The length of the CDR3 is 16 residues. CDR3 sequence (DNA): TGTGCCAGCAGTTTAACTCTCGCGGGATGGGACGGTGAGCAGTTCTTC. Its translation: CASSLTLAGWDGEQFF.

This clonotype was found many times. The J gene is TRBJ2-7, the V gene TRBV5-4; D may be TRBD1 (5 bases). This CDR3 spans 14 amino acids. Per the germline V gene, CDR1 is SGHNT and CDR2 is YYREEE (reference sequence). Trimming cost V 2 bases and J 4 bases, with 13 bases left between them. Here the CDR3 reads CASSFGRARYEQYF. CDR3 coding DNA: TGTGCCAGCAGCTTTGGCAGGGCAAGGTACGAGCAGTACTTC.

This clonotype was counted many times. This chain links TRBV24-1 with TRBJ2-1; D is unclear. This CDR3 comprises 13 residues. Trimming left V 0 bases short and J 8 bases short, with 7 bases between. Germline V gene sequence: CDR1 KGHDR, CDR2 SFDVKD. The CDR3: CATSDLLEHEQFF. The CDR3, as DNA: TGTGCCACCAGTGATTTGTTAGAACATGAGCAGTTCTTC.

This clonotype was seen a few times. The V and J genes are TRBV7-6 and TRBJ2-1; 11 bases align to TRBD2. CDR3 length: 17 amino acids. V gave up 4 bases and J gave up 3 bases; unmatched junction bases: 8. Germline-derived CDR1 and CDR2 are SGHVS and FNYEAQ. The CDR3 DNA is TGTGCCAGCAGCTATACTAGCGGGGGACTCCTCTACAATGAGCAGTTCTTC. Amino acids: CASSYTSGGLLYNEQFF.

Of note for this clonotype: A read error may be the cause here, since a much bigger clone is one base away. The chain combines TRBV25-1 with TRBJ2-1, with 9 bases fitting TRBD1. This CDR3 is 15 amino acids long. In germline, CDR1 is MGHDK, CDR2 SYGVNS. The CDR3 reads CASSVRDRVYNEQSF. The CDR3 nucleotides are TGTGCCAGCAGTGTCCGGGACAGGGTCTACAATGAGCAGTCCTTC.

This clonotype was picked up many times. The chain recombines TRBV4-3 with TRBJ2-7; 7 bases line up with TRBD1. Germline loops: CDR1 LGHNA, CDR2 YSLEER. This CDR3 region has 14 residues. With V trimmed by 5 bases and J by 2 bases, 6 bases remained unmatched. CDR3 loop: CASSDRDRPYEQYF. Written as DNA, the CDR3 is TGCGCCAGCAGCGACCGGGACAGACCCTACGAGCAGTACTTC.

This clonotype showed up many times. The CDR3 DNA sequence: TGTGCCTGGAGTGTAGGCGACGAGCAGTACTTC. This gives the protein CAWSVGDEQYF. The rearrangement uses TRBV30 and TRBJ2-7, with D unclear. The germline V and J ends were trimmed by 0 bases and 5 bases, with 5 bases remaining between them. Germline values: CDR1 GTSNPN, CDR2 SVGIG (reference sequence). The CDR3 consists of 11 residues.

The rearrangement joins TRBV15 to TRBJ2-2; D might be TRBD1 (6 bases). CDR1 is LNHNV, CDR2 YYDKDF, per germline (reference sequence). This CDR3 region has 14 residues. V was clipped by 3 bases and J by 3 bases, with 8 bases between them. Here the CDR3 reads CATSSSGDTGELFF. CDR3 sequence (DNA): TGTGCCACCAGCAGTTCAGGGGACACCGGGGAGCTGTTTTTT.

This clonotype has just a few counts. The V call is TRBV7-2, the J call TRBJ2-7; no firm D call. Between the trimmed V and J ends, which lost 5 bases and 2 bases, there was a span of 22 bases. This CDR3 is 17 amino acids long. Germline V gene lookup returns CDR1 SGHTA and CDR2 FQGNSA. The CDR3 reads CASSALGFGTAPYEQYF. CDR3 nucleotide sequence: TGTGCCAGCAGCGCCCTCGGATTTGGAACAGCTCCCTACGAGCAGTACTTC.

This clonotype was found many times. The chain links TRBV2 to TRBJ2-5; D is uncertain. There are 14 residues in the CDR3. Germline-derived CDR1 and CDR2 are SNHLY and FYNNEI. The V gene lost 2 bases and the J gene lost 5 bases, with 12 bases spanning the gap. The CDR3 region has the DNA TGTGCCAGCAGTGAATTAGGGTCCGCCGAGACCCAGTACTTC. This translates into CASSELGSAETQYF.

As for this clonotype: This could be a read error, since a much larger clone is one nucleotide away. The chain carries TRBV30 and TRBJ2-3; TRBD2 agrees at 15 bases. The CDR3 runs to 18 residues. The germline V gene encodes CDR1 GTSNPN and CDR2 SVGIG (reference sequence). In DNA form, the CDR3 reads TGTGCCTGGAGTGTACCCCCGGGACTAGCGGGAGGTCCAGATACGCAGTGTTTT. Its translation is CAWSVPPGLAGGPDTQCF.

In the case of this clonotype: A clone one base away is much larger, so this may be a read error. The rearrangement joins TRBV6-6 to TRBJ2-2; 7 nucleotides align to TRBD2. The CDR3 covers 15 residues. Germline V gives CDR1 MNHNY, CDR2 SVGAGI (reference sequence). The junction had 13 bases not matched to a gene; V was cut back by 10 bases and J by 5 bases. CDR3 sequence (DNA): TGTGCCATTCTTTGGCTAGCGGAAGATACCGGGGAGCTGTTTTTT. Translation: CAILWLAEDTGELFF.

The chain is built from TRBV28 and TRBJ2-7; D is perhaps TRBD2 (5 bases). The CDR3 is made up of 13 amino acids. The V gene's germline CDR1 is MDHEN and CDR2 SYDVKM. Trimming shortened V by 7 bases and J by 2 bases, and 12 bases separated the two germline ends. In DNA, the CDR3 is TGTGCCAGCAACGGGATTAAGGCCTACGAGCAGTACTTC. Its translation: CASNGIKAYEQYF. The entire variable domain, with the rest obtained from reference TRBV28 and TRBJ2-7, is as follows: DVKVTQSSRYLVKRTGEKVFLECVQDMDHENMFWYRQDPGLGLRLIYFSYDVKMKEKGDIPEGYSVSREKKERFSLILESASTNQTSMYLCASNGIKAYEQYFGPGTRLTVT.

In this sample, this clonotype turned up many times. The chain couples TRBV11-1 to TRBJ2-3; possibly TRBD1 for D (5 bases). The germline V gene has CDR1 SGHAT and CDR2 FQDESV (reference sequence). The CDR3 runs 18 residues. V lost 5 bases and J 1 base, leaving 22 bases between the germline ends. The CDR3: CASSQGGVPAVGTDTQYF. The CDR3 region has the DNA TGTGCCAGCAGCCAGGGCGGAGTCCCAGCAGTGGGCACAGATACGCAGTATTTT.

Written as DNA, the CDR3 is TGTGCCAGCAGCCAATGGGACGGCTCCTACGAGCAGTACTTC. Amino acid sequence: CASSQWDGSYEQYF. The chain joins TRBV14 to TRBJ2-7; D possibly matches TRBD1 or TRBD2 (5 bases each). Germline lookup yields CDR1 SGHDN and CDR2 FVKESK. The V end lost 2 bases, the J end lost 0 bases, and 8 bases lay between the germline ends. The CDR3 covers 14 residues. Combining the CDR3 with reference TRBV14 and TRBJ2-7 gives the whole variable domain EAGVTQFPSHSVIEKGQTVTLRCDPISGHDNLYWYRRVMGKEIKFLLHFVKESKQDESGMPNNRFLAERTGGTYSTLKVQPAELEDSGVYFCASSQWDGSYEQYFGPGTRLTVT.

This clonotype was picked up many times. The DNA of the CDR3 is TGCAGCGTTGACGGTTATTCTGCGGGAGGGTTTGGCACAGATACGCAGTATTTT. Amino acids: CSVDGYSAGGFGTDTQYF. V is TRBV29-1 and J is TRBJ2-3; 9 bases are shared with TRBD2. J lost 1 base, V lost 3 bases, and 14 bases had no gene match. Germline lookup yields CDR1 SQVTM and CDR2 ANQGSEA. This CDR3 is 18 amino acids long.

The table lists this clonotype with many counts. Here the CDR3 DNA reads TGTGCCAGCAGCTTTAGTGGTGGCGAGGATGCCTACGAGCAGTACTTC. This gives the protein CASSFSGGEDAYEQYF. The chain has TRBV13 and TRBJ2-7; D not resolved. The V gene lost 3 bases and the J gene lost 2 bases, with 17 bases spanning the gap. This CDR3 is built from 16 residues. Looked up from germline, CDR1 is PRHDT and CDR2 is FYEKMQ (reference sequence).